This TCR beta chain was identified in a study of T cells expressing NK-cell markers. Across the whole study: Each TCR beta repertoire originated in sorted T cells that were CD3+CD56+NKG2C+, CD3+CD56+NKG2C- or CD3+CD56-NKG2C+.

Concerning this clonotype itself: Antigen: not known.

UMI-tagged 5'RACE template switching yielded the TCR beta cDNA. After re-calling the 5' RACE reads, TCRdb lists one entry per CDR3 protein, DNA absent. Its table lists about 300,000 distinct CDR3 sequences. Germline V lookup: CDR1 DFQATT, CDR2 SNEGSKA (reference sequence). The CDR3 length is 17 residues. The study, taken as a whole, reports: Dominant NKG2C+ clonotypes made up about 1.0-7.5% of CD8+ T cells in a handful of donors.

The material sequenced was blood T cells: a sorted CD56 or NKG2C T cell subset, CD4+ or CD8+ T cells, or bulk PBMC T cells (not recorded which). The rearrangement joins TRBV20-1 to TRBJ2-6; the D gene TCRdb calls, TRBD2, cannot be checked with no DNA. The source of this sequence is a woman between 18 and 69 years old in good health. The CDR3 here is CSATREGVSSGANVLTF.